This record concerns one T cell receptor (beta chain) sequence. Its antigen is not known. The data belong to a study of response to subunit inactivated influenza vaccine. Findings and caveats of the study: Authors suggested few new T cells are recruited by each seasonal influenza vaccination.

After removal of 2 bases from V and 8 bases from J, the junction contained 5 bases not matched to a gene. This CDR3 has 14 amino acids. The germline V gene has CDR1 SNHLY and CDR2 FYNNEI. TCRdb redid the calling of the RT-PCR reads with MiXCR, one entry per CDR3 protein. Of under 200,000 distinct CDR3 sequences listed, roughly a tenth are singletons. This rearrangement joins TRBV2 to TRBJ1-4; 7 nucleotides agree with TRBD1. The material sequenced was CD8+ T cells sorted from PBMCs, taken roughly 24 months after vaccination. The TCR originated in a man aged 45 to 75 who received an inactivated influenza vaccine. The CDR3 loop is CASSELQGLEKLFF. In DNA, the CDR3 is TGTGCCAGCAGTGAACTACAGGGGTTGGAAAAACTGTTTTTT.